This T cell receptor (beta chain) stems from a study of T-cell reconstitution after alpha-beta-depleted transplantation in children. Points from the study as a whole: In some patients, recipient T cells and intrathymic progenitors surviving conditioning explained high day-60 diversity. One year post-transplant, T-cell counts and diversity were largely derived from T cells produced anew. The study reportedly traced alpha-beta T cells about two months after transplant to several hundred expanded graft clones.

This CDR3 has 18 amino acids. From germline, CDR1 is ENHRY and CDR2 SYGVKD. In regard to this clonotype: Its antigen is as yet unknown. A read error may produce the germline difference seen at one junction end.

It was with unique molecular identifiers that the TCRbeta library was prepared. TCRdb re-derived calls from the PCR reads in MiXCR, one entry per CDR3 protein. The sample shows some 830,000 distinct CDR3 sequences, 16% of them seen only once. The TCR was taken from a male patient under 18 who had a stem cell transplant for acute lymphoblastic leukemia, so the T cells may come from the graft donor. The V gene is TRBV10-3, the J gene TRBJ2-1, with 7 bases that match TRBD2. The sequences come from PBMCs, mostly from graft donor cells, collected 360 days after TCRalphabeta/CD19-depleted stem cell transplant. Here the CDR3 DNA reads TGTGCCATCAGTGAGTCTTCGTTTAGGGAGGGCCCTTACAATGAGCGGTTCTTC. Protein sequence: CAISESSFREGPYNERFF.